The clone carrying this T cell receptor beta chain came up a few times. No antigen is known for it. The source of the sample is a study of STAT3 mutations in large granular lymphocyte leukemia. Whole-study findings and limits: No sample exists from the first appearance of each clone. Every T-LGLL patient had at least one immunodominant TCRbeta clonotype.

Method: immunoSEQ multiplex PCR; TCRdb's copy keeps in-frame clones and lacks some. The top ten hold roughly 10% of the sample, which has around 10,000 clones, about 52% seen once. This CDR3 has 18 residues. Trimming cost V 2 bases and J 2 bases, with 22 bases left between them. Per the germline V gene, CDR1 is PRHDT and CDR2 is FYEKMQ (reference sequence). Sequencing used peripheral blood mononuclear cells. This receptor was identified in a boy aged 5-17 years with T-cell large granular lymphocyte leukemia. Some clones in this sample may be carry-over from other donors' samples. The chain links TRBV13 to TRBJ2-7; D could derive from TRBD1 or TRBD2 (6 bases each). The CDR3 coding sequence is TGTGCCAGCAGCTTAACCGGAATGGGGGGCTCCCTTACCTACGAGCAGTACTTC. It encodes CASSLTGMGGSLTYEQYF.